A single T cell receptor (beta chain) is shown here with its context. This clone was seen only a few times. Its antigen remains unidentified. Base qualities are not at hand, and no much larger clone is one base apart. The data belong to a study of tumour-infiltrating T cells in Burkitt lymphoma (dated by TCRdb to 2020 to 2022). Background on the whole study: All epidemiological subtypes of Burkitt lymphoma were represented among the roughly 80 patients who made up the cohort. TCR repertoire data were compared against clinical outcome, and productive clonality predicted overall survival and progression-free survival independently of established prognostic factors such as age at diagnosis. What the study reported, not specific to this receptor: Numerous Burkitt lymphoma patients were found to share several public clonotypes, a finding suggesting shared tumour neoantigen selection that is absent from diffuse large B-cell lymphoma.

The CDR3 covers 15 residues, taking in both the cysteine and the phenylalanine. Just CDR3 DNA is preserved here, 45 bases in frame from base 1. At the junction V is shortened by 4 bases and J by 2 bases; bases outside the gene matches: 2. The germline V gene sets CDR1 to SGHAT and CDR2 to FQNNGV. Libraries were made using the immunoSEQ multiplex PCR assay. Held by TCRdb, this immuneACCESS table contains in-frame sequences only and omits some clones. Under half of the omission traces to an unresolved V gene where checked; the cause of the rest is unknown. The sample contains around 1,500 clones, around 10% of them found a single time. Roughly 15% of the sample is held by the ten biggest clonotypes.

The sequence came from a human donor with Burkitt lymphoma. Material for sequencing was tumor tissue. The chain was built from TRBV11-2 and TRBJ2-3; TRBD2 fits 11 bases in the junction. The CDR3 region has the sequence CASSSTSGTTDTQYF. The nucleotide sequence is TGTGCCAGCAGCTCGACTAGCGGGACCACAGATACGCAGTATTTT.